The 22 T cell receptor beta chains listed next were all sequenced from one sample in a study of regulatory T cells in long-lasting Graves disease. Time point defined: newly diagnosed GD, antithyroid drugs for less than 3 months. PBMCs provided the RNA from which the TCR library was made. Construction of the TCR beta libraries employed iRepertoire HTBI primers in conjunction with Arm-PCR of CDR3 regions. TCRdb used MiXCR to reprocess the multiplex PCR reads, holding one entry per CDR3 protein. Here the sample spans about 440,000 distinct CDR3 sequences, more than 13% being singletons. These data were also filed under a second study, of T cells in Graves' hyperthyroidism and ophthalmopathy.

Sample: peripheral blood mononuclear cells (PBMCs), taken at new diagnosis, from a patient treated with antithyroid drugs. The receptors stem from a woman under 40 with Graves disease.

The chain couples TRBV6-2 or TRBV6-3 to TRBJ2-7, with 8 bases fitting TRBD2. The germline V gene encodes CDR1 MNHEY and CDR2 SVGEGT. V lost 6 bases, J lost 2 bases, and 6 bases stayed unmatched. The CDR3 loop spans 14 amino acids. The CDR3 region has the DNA TGTGCCAGCAGGCCGGGGGGGATGGCCTACGAGCAGTACTTC. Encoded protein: CASRPGGMAYEQYF.

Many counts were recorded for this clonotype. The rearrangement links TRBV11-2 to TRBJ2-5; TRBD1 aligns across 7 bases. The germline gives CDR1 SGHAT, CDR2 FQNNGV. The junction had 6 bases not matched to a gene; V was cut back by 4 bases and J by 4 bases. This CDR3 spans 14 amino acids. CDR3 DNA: TGTGCCAGCAGCTCAACAGGGGCCCGAGAGACCCAGTACTTC. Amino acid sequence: CASSSTGARETQYF.

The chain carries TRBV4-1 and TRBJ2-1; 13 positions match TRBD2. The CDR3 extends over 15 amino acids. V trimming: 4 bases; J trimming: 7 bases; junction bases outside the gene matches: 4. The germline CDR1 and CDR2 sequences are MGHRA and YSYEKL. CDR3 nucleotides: TGCGCCAGCAGCCGATTACTAGCGGGAGGGAATGAGCAGTTCTTC. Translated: CASSRLLAGGNEQFF.

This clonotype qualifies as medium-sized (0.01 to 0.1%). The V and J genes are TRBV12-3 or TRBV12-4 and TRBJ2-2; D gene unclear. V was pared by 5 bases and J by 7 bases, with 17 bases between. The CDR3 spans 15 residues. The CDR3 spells CASSEATDSGGELFF. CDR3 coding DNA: TGTGCCAGCAGTGAGGCGACCGACTCGGGCGGGGAGCTGTTTTTT.

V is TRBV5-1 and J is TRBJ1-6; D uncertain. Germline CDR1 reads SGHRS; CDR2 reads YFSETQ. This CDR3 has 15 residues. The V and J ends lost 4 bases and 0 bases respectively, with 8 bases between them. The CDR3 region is CASSPQSSYNSPLHF. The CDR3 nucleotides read TGCGCCAGCAGCCCTCAGAGCTCCTATAATTCACCCCTCCACTTT.

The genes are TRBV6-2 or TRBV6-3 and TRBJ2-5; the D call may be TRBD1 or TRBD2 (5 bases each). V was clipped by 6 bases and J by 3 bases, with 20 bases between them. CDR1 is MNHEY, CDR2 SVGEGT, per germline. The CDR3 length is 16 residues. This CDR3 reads CASSYPPGQGEETQYF. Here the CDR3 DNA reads TGTGCCAGCAGCTACCCCCCCGGGCAGGGAGAAGAGACCCAGTACTTC.

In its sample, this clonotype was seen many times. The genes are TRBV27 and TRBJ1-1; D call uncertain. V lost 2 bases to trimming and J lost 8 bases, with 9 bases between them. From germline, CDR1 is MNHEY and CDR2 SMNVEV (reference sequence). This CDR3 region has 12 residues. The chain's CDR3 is CASSLIGREAFF. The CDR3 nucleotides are TGTGCCAGCAGTTTAATTGGCCGAGAAGCTTTCTTT.

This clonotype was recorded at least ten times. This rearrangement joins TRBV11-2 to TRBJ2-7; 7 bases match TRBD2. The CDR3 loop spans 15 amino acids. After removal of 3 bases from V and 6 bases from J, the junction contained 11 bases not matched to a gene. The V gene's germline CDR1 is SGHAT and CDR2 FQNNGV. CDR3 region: CASSFAPREYFEQYF. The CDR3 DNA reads TGTGCCAGCAGCTTCGCTCCGCGGGAGTATTTCGAGCAGTACTTC.

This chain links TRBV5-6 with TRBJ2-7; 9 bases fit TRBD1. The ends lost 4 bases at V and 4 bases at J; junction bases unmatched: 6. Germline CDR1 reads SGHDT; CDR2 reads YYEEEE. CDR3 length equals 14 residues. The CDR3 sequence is CASSKTGGGYEQYF. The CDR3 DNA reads TGTGCCAGCAGCAAAACAGGGGGCGGGTACGAGCAGTACTTC.

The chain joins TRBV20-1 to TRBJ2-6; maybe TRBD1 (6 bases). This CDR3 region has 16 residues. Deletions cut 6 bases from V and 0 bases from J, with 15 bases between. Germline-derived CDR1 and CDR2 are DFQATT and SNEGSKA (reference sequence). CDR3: CSAVTGPPSGANVLTF. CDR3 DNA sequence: TGCAGTGCCGTGACAGGTCCCCCCTCTGGGGCCAACGTCCTGACTTTC.

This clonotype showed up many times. The CDR3 DNA reads TGTGCCTGGAGTGAGGGGGAGGGCTACGAGCAGTACTTC. Amino acids: CAWSEGEGYEQYF. This sequence joins TRBV30 and TRBJ2-7; tentative D call: TRBD2 (7 bases). The length of the CDR3 is 13 residues. CDR1 is GTSNPN and CDR2 is SVGIG in the germline V gene (reference sequence). The V gene lost 1 base and the J gene lost 3 bases, with 10 bases spanning the gap. Drawing the rest from reference TRBV30 and TRBJ2-7, the complete variable domain is SQTIHQWPATLVQPVGSPLSLECTVEGTSNPNLYWYRQAAGRGLQLLFYSVGIGQISSEVPQNLSASRPQDRQFILSSKKLLLSDSGFYLCAWSEGEGYEQYFGPGTRLTVT.

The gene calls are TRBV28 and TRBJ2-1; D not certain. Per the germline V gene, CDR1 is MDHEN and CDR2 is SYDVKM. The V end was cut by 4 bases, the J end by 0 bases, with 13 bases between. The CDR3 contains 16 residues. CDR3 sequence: CASSSSLWNSYNEQFF. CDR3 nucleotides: TGTGCCAGCAGTTCCTCCTTGTGGAACTCCTACAATGAGCAGTTCTTC.

Here the CDR3 reads CATGRDFEQFF. For the CDR3, the DNA is TGTGCTACCGGAAGGGATTTTGAGCAGTTCTTC. This chain connects TRBV7-9 to TRBJ2-1; D unresolved. Germline CDR1 SEHNR, CDR2 FQNEAQ (reference sequence). The CDR3 extends over 11 amino acids.

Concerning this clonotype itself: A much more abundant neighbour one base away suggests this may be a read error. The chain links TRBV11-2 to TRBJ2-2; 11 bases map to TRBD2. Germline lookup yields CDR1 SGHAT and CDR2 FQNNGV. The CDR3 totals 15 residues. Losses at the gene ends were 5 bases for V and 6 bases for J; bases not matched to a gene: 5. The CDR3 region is CASSHSGGVPGELFF. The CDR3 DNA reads TGTGCCAGCAGCCATAGCGGGGGGGTCCCCGGGGAGCTGTTTTTT. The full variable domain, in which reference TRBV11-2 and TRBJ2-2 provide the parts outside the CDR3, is EAGVAQSPRYKIIEKRQSVAFWCNPISGHATLYWYQQILGQGPKLLIQFQNNGVVDDSQLPKDRFSAERLKGVDSTLKIQPAKLEDSAVYLCASSHSGGVPGELFFGEGSRLTVL.

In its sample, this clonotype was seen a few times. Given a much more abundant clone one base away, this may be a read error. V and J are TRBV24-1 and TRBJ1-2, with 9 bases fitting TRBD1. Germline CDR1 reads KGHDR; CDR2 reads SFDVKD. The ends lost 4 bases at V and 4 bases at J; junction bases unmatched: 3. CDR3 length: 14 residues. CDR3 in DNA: TGTGCCACCAGTGAACGGACAGGGGCCTATGGCTACACCTTC. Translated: CATSERTGAYGYTF.

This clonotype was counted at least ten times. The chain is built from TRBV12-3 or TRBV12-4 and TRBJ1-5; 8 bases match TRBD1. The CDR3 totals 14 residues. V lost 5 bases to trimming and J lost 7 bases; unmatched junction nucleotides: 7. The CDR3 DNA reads TGTGCCAGCAGTCCAAGACAGGGGAGCCAGCCCCAGCATTTT. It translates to CASSPRQGSQPQHF.

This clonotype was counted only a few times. The CDR3 nucleotides read TGTGCCAGCAGCTTAACTAGCGGGGTCAGCTCCTACAATGAGCAGTTCTTC. This encodes CASSLTSGVSSYNEQFF. This chain joins TRBV13 and TRBJ2-1, with 10 bases fitting TRBD2. With V trimmed by 2 bases and J by 0 bases, 4 bases remained unmatched. Per the germline V gene, CDR1 is PRHDT and CDR2 is FYEKMQ (reference sequence). This CDR3 is built from 17 residues.

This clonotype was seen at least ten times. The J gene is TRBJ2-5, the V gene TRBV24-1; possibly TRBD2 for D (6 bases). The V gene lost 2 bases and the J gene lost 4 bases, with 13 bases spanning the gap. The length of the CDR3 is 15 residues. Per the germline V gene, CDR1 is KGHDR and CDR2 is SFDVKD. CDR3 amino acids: CATSDWGVGSETQYF. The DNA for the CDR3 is TGTGCCACCAGTGATTGGGGGGTCGGCTCAGAGACCCAGTACTTC.

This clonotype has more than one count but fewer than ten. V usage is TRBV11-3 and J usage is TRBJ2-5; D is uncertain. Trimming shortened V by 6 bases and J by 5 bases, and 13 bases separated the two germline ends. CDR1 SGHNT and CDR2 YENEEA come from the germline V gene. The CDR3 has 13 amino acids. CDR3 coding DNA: TGTGCCAGCAGTCCCTTTGGAGCGGAGACCCAGTACTTC. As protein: CASSPFGAETQYF.

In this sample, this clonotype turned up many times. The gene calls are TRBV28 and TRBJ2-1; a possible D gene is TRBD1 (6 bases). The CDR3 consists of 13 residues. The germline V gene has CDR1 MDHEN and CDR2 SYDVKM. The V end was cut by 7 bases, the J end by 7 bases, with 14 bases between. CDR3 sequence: CASIQGMRNEQFF. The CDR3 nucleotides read TGTGCCAGCATTCAGGGGATGCGAAATGAGCAGTTCTTC.

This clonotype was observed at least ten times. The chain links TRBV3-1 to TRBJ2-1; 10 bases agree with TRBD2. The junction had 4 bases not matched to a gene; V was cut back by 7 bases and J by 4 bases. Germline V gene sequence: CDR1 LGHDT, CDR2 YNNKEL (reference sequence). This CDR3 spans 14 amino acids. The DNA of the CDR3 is TGTGCCAGCACCGCGACTAGCGGGTACAATGAGCAGTTCTTC. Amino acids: CASTATSGYNEQFF.

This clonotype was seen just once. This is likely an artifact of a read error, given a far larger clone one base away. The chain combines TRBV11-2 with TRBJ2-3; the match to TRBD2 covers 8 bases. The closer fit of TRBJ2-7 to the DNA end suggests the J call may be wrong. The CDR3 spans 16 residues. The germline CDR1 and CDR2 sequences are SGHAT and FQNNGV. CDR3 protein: CASSLIRREVGDEQYF. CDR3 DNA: TGTGCCAGCAGCTTAATTCGGCGGGAGGTAGGTGATGAGCAGTACTTC.